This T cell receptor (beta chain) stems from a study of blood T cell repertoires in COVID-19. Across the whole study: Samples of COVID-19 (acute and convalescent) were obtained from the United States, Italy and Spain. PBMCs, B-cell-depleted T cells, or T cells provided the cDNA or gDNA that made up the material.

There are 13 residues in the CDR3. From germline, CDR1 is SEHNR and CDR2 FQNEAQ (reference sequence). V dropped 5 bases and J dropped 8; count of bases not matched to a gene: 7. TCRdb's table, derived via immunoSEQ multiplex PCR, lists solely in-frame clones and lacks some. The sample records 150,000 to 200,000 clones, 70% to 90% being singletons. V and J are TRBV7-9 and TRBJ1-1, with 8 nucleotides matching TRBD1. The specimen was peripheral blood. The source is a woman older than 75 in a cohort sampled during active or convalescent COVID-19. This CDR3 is CASSIVRDREAFF. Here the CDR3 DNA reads TGTGCCAGCAGCATAGTCCGGGACAGGGAAGCTTTCTTT.